The 18 T cell receptor beta chains presented below share a single source sample, sequenced in a study of blood T cell repertoires in COVID-19. Using immunoSEQ multiplex PCR, the repertoire was profiled, and TCRdb retains in-frame clones only, with some absent. The sample holds 84,000 or so clones, roughly 80% seen once. The sample comprised peripheral blood. The receptors were gathered from a man aged 60-69 years with COVID-19, enrolled during active disease.

This clone was counted only a few times. The chain joins TRBV15 to TRBJ1-1; the D is unclear. CDR3 length: 12 residues. Between the trimmed V and J ends, which lost 5 bases and 6 bases, there was a span of 10 bases. Germline values: CDR1 LNHNV, CDR2 YYDKDF (reference sequence). DNA for the CDR3: TGTGCCACCAGCTCCCAATTTTCTGAAGCTTTCTTT. Amino acid sequence: CATSSQFSEAFF.

The rearrangement links TRBV5-6 to TRBJ1-5, with TRBD1 matching 12 bases. V lost 1 base, J lost 6 bases, and 5 bases stayed unmatched. This CDR3 comprises 16 residues. The V gene's germline CDR1 is SGHDT and CDR2 YYEEEE. The chain's CDR3 is CASSLTGTGGFQPQHF. The CDR3 DNA follows: TGTGCCAGCAGCTTGACCGGGACAGGGGGCTTTCAGCCCCAGCATTTT. Supplemented by reference TRBV5-6 and TRBJ1-5, the full variable domain reads DAGVTQSPTHLIKTRGQQVTLRCSPKSGHDTVSWYQQALGQGPQFIFQYYEEEERQRGNFPDRFSGHQFPNYSSELNVNALLLGDSALYLCASSLTGTGGFQPQHFGDGTRLSIL.

This chain joins TRBV5-1 and TRBJ2-3; 8 bases are a match to TRBD2. Germline assignment: CDR1 SGHRS and CDR2 YFSETQ. CDR3 length: 13 amino acids. With 4 bases clipped from V and 5 bases from J, the junction kept 3 bases outside the gene matches. CDR3 in amino acids: CASSPGGRDTQYF. CDR3 nucleotides: TGCGCCAGCAGCCCGGGGGGGAGAGATACGCAGTATTTT.

The chain's CDR3 is CASSLRRTGGFGELFF. Written as DNA, the CDR3 is TGTGCCAGCAGCTTAAGGAGGACAGGGGGCTTCGGGGAGCTGTTTTTT. The chain combines TRBV5-8 with TRBJ2-2, with 11 bases that match TRBD1. The CDR3 is made up of 16 amino acids. The V segment lost 2 bases and the J segment 7 bases; nucleotides outside the gene matches: 7. Germline CDR1 reads SGHTS; CDR2 reads YDEGEE.

The rearrangement joins TRBV7-9 to TRBJ1-6; D is unclear. This CDR3 region has 14 residues. CDR1 is SEHNR, CDR2 FQNEAQ, per germline (reference sequence). Trimming removed 1 base at V and 7 bases at J, with 8 bases between. The CDR3 DNA reads TGTGCCAGCAGCTTAGTGGGCCGGAATTCACCCCTCCACTTT. This encodes CASSLVGRNSPLHF.

The chain joins TRBV18 to TRBJ1-1; D is possibly TRBD1 (5 bases). Germline V CDR1 and CDR2: KGHSH, LQKENI. This CDR3 has 15 residues. Trimming removed 3 bases at V and 1 base at J, with 12 bases between. The CDR3, as DNA: TGTGCCAGCTCACCGCCTCAGGGTGCGAACACTGAAGCTTTCTTT. As protein: CASSPPQGANTEAFF.

This rearrangement joins TRBV2 to TRBJ2-3, with a weak D call TRBD2 (5 bases). Trimming took off 2 bases at V and 6 bases at J, with 12 bases between the two ends. Germline CDR1 and CDR2: SNHLY and FYNNEI. The CDR3 is 14 amino acids. CDR3: CASSESTTRDTQYF. For the CDR3, the DNA is TGTGCCAGCAGTGAATCGACTACGAGGGATACGCAGTATTTT.

The rearrangement links TRBV12-5 to TRBJ2-7; 7 positions match TRBD2. CDR3 size: 15 residues. CDR1 is LGHNT and CDR2 is FRNRAP in the germline V gene. Trimming removed 6 bases from V and 5 bases from J; junction bases left unmatched: 13. This CDR3 is CASGFRGREIDEQYF. CDR3 coding DNA: TGTGCTAGTGGGTTCCGAGGGCGGGAGATTGACGAGCAGTACTTC.

The rearrangement links TRBV5-1 to TRBJ1-6; 10 bases fit TRBD1. Germline assignment: CDR1 SGHRS and CDR2 YFSETQ. The V and J ends lost 0 bases and 6 bases, in that order; junction bases with no gene match: 12. The length of the CDR3 is 19 residues. As DNA, the CDR3 is TGCGCCAGCAGCTTGGAAGGGACAGGGGTGCCGTTGATTAATTCACCCCTCCACTTT. Translation gives CASSLEGTGVPLINSPLHF.

The chain is built from TRBV13 and TRBJ1-1; 9 nucleotides match TRBD1. The trim removed 2 bases at V and 1 base at J, leaving 2 bases unmatched. Germline V gives CDR1 PRHDT, CDR2 FYEKMQ (reference sequence). The CDR3 has 15 amino acids. The CDR3 nucleotides are TGTGCCAGCAGCTTACTGGGACAGGGGAACACTGAAGCTTTCTTT. Translated, it gives CASSLLGQGNTEAFF.

V gene TRBV19 combines with J gene TRBJ1-1, with a weak D call TRBD1 (6 bases). V shed 0 bases and J shed 4 bases, with 12 bases lying between them. Per germline, CDR1 LNHDA and CDR2 SQIVND (reference sequence). There are 15 residues in the CDR3. CDR3 residues: CASSIDQGPSTEAFF. In nucleotides, the CDR3 is TGTGCCAGTAGTATAGACCAGGGGCCGAGCACTGAAGCTTTCTTT.

The V and J genes are TRBV3-1 (or the pseudogene TRBV3-2) and TRBJ2-1, with D tentatively TRBD1 (5 bases). Trimming took off 1 base at V and 9 bases at J, with 10 bases between the two ends. CDR1 and CDR2 (germline): LGHDT, YNNKEL (reference sequence). The CDR3 contains 13 residues. In DNA form, the CDR3 reads TGTGCCAGCAGCCAAGGTTTGGGGCGTGAGCAGTTCTTC. It yields the protein CASSQGLGREQFF.

The chain employs TRBV3-1 (or the pseudogene TRBV3-2) and TRBJ1-3; possibly TRBD1 for D (5 bases). The CDR3 spans 16 residues. Germline assignment: CDR1 LGHDT and CDR2 YNNKEL (reference sequence). With 0 bases removed from V and 6 bases from J, the gap between germline ends came to 15 bases. As DNA, the CDR3 is TGTGCCAGCAGCCAAGAGACAGAAGACCCCTCAAACACCATATATTTT. Protein sequence: CASSQETEDPSNTIYF.

The chain joins TRBV6-5 to TRBJ2-1; TRBD2 agrees at 12 bases. The trim removed 4 bases at V and 4 bases at J, leaving 5 bases unmatched. The CDR3 covers 16 residues. From germline, CDR1 is MNHEY and CDR2 SVGAGI. The CDR3 reads CASSSTSGGFYNEQFF. The CDR3 DNA reads as TGTGCCAGCAGTTCGACTAGCGGGGGCTTTTACAATGAGCAGTTCTTC.

The V gene is TRBV5-6, the J gene TRBJ1-2; no reliable D call. V lost 2 bases and J lost 9, with 11 bases in between. Germline loops: CDR1 SGHDT, CDR2 YYEEEE. The CDR3 length is 12 residues. For the CDR3, the DNA is TGTGCCAGCAGCTTAGACTTGACGAGCTACACCTTC. Translated: CASSLDLTSYTF.

The chain combines TRBV4-1 with TRBJ2-1, with 7 nucleotides matching TRBD2. Germline CDR1 MGHRA, CDR2 YSYEKL. V lost 2 bases to trimming and J lost 4 bases; unmatched junction nucleotides: 14. This CDR3 region has 18 residues. The CDR3 coding sequence is TGCGCCAGCAGCCAACACGGGGGAGGGGAATGGAGTTACAATGAGCAGTTCTTC. Protein sequence: CASSQHGGGEWSYNEQFF.

The rearrangement uses TRBV6-2 or TRBV6-3 and TRBJ1-6; D gene unclear. V was pared by 0 bases and J by 3 bases, with 15 bases between. Germline V gene data show CDR1 as MNHEY and CDR2 as SVGEGT. The CDR3 length is 18 residues. The CDR3 DNA reads TGTGCCAGCAGTTACTCGAGCCAGGAGGGCTACTATAATTCACCCCTCCACTTT. Translating it yields CASSYSSQEGYYNSPLHF.

The chain is built from TRBV30 and TRBJ1-2; TRBD1 is a possible D gene (5 bases). The CDR3 spans 12 residues. Trimming left V 4 bases short and J 5 bases short, with 11 bases between. CDR1 and CDR2 (germline): GTSNPN, SVGIG (reference sequence). CDR3 region: CAWTGGGYGYTF. The CDR3 coding sequence is TGTGCCTGGACGGGCGGGGGGTATGGCTACACCTTC.